These 30 T cell receptor beta chains were sequenced from one sample in a study of blood T cell repertoires in COVID-19. TCRdb keeps only in-frame clones here, not all; method: immunoSEQ multiplex PCR. The repertoire consists of hundreds of thousands of clones, with 86% occurring once and the leading ten covering 3.5% to 5.5%. What was sequenced was PBMCs or T cells enriched from blood (not recorded which). The receptors derive from a woman aged 25 to 39 who had been exposed to COVID-19.

The chain couples TRBV30 to TRBJ1-4, with 7 bases lining up with TRBD1. There are 16 residues in the CDR3. Germline CDR1 and CDR2: GTSNPN and SVGIG (reference sequence). The junction had 7 bases not matched to a gene; V was cut back by 3 bases and J by 0 bases. CDR3 loop: CAWRRRQGSTNEKLFF. CDR3 in DNA: TGTGCCTGGAGACGTCGACAGGGTTCAACTAATGAAAAACTGTTTTTT.

This chain connects TRBV6-6 to TRBJ2-3; TRBD2 matches at 8 bases. Trimming removed 5 bases from V and 1 base from J; junction bases left unmatched: 2. This CDR3 comprises 14 residues. The germline V gene has CDR1 MNHNY and CDR2 SVGAGI (reference sequence). CDR3 protein: CASSTGGGTDTQYF. DNA for the CDR3: TGTGCCAGCAGTACGGGGGGGGGCACAGATACGCAGTATTTT.

With regard to this clone: Other DNA sequences in the sample encode the same CDR3. The chain recombines TRBV5-1 with TRBJ1-4; 11 positions match TRBD1. V lost 3 bases to trimming and J lost 7 bases; unmatched junction nucleotides: 2. This CDR3 has 14 residues. Germline CDR1 and CDR2: SGHRS and YFSETQ. The DNA of the CDR3 is TGCGCCAGCAGCTGGGGACAGGGGGGTGAAAAACTGTTTTTT. Protein: CASSWGQGGEKLFF.

CDR3 residues: CASSVTGWRNTEAFF. The CDR3, as DNA: TGTGCCAGCAGCGTGACAGGTTGGCGGAACACTGAAGCTTTCTTT. V and J are TRBV5-5 and TRBJ1-1; D may be TRBD1 (6 bases). The CDR3 is 15 residues long. The ends were cut back, 4 bases at V and 1 base at J, with 14 bases in the middle. Germline CDR1 SGHKS, CDR2 YYEKEE (reference sequence).

The gene calls are TRBV11-2 and TRBJ2-1; 9 bases match TRBD2. Germline V gives CDR1 SGHAT, CDR2 FQNNGV. The CDR3 totals 13 residues. The junction had 6 bases not matched to a gene; V was cut back by 0 bases and J by 15 bases. CDR3 amino acids: CASSLDGGGALFF. The CDR3 bases are TGTGCCAGCAGCTTAGATGGCGGGGGGGCTCTGTTCTTC.

Details on this clone: Possible read error: a much larger clone is one base away. V is TRBV27 and J is TRBJ2-1; D is undetermined. The CDR3 has 14 amino acids. V lost 5 bases, J lost 0 bases, and 8 bases lay in between. Germline V lookup: CDR1 MNHEY, CDR2 SMNVEV (reference sequence). As DNA, the CDR3 is TGTGCCAGCAGTCAATGGAGCTCCTACAATGAGCAGTTCTTC. It yields the protein CASSQWSSYNEQFF.

This clone was recorded once. The rearrangement links TRBV7-3 to TRBJ2-3, with 9 bases fitting TRBD2. From germline, CDR1 is SGHTA and CDR2 FQGTGA. The CDR3 has 16 amino acids. V shed 0 bases and J 1 base; nucleotides not matched to a gene: 2. This CDR3 reads CASSLTSGGGTDTQYF. CDR3 nucleotides: TGTGCCAGCAGCTTAACTAGCGGGGGCGGCACAGATACGCAGTATTTT. Together with reference TRBV7-3 and TRBJ2-3, the CDR3 gives the full variable domain: GAGVSQTPSNKVTEKGKYVELRCDPISGHTALYWYRQSLGQGPEFLIYFQGTGAADDSGLPNDRFFAVRPEGSVSTLKIQRTERGDSAVYLCASSLTSGGGTDTQYFGPGTRLTVL.

The chain uses TRBV4-1 and TRBJ2-3; perhaps TRBD1 as D (6 bases). The CDR3 covers 16 residues. Trimming pared 0 bases from V and 1 base from J, leaving 11 bases between. CDR1 and CDR2 (germline): MGHRA, YSYEKL. This CDR3 reads CASSQDKGVGTDTQYF. In nucleotides, the CDR3 is TGCGCCAGCAGCCAAGATAAGGGGGTTGGCACAGATACGCAGTATTTT.

The genes are TRBV7-2 and TRBJ2-3; TRBD2 agrees at 10 bases. V gave up 1 base and J gave up 1 base; unmatched junction bases: 8. The length of the CDR3 is 18 residues. The germline CDR1 and CDR2 sequences are SGHTA and FQGNSA. CDR3 nucleotide sequence: TGTGCCAGCAGCTTAGGAGCTCTAGCGGGGGTCGGCACAGATACGCAGTATTTT. Translation gives CASSLGALAGVGTDTQYF.

Concerning this clone: This sample includes further DNA sequences coding for the same CDR3. J is TRBJ1-2 and V is TRBV2; the D gene is possibly TRBD1 (5 bases). Trimming removed 2 bases at V and 5 bases at J, with 6 bases between. Per the germline V gene, CDR1 is SNHLY and CDR2 is FYNNEI. CDR3 length equals 12 residues. CDR3 bases: TGTGCCAGCAGTGAAAGGGGATATGGCTACACCTTC. It yields the protein CASSERGYGYTF.

The gene calls are TRBV5-1 and TRBJ2-3, with 8 positions matching TRBD2. CDR3 length: 11 residues. V gave up 4 bases and J gave up 11 bases; unmatched junction bases: 3. The germline gives CDR1 SGHRS, CDR2 YFSETQ. CDR3 protein: CASSLAGGQYF. CDR3 DNA: TGCGCCAGCAGCCTGGCGGGAGGGCAGTATTTT.

This rearrangement joins TRBV29-1 to TRBJ2-1; TRBD2 aligns across 9 bases. This CDR3 spans 14 amino acids. The germline CDR1 and CDR2 sequences are SQVTM and ANQGSEA. J was trimmed by 4 bases and V by 7 bases; bases with no gene match: 8. The CDR3 sequence: CSARSGGRYNEQFF. Written as DNA, the CDR3 is TGCAGCGCGAGGAGCGGGGGGCGATACAATGAGCAGTTCTTC.

The chain uses TRBV27 and TRBJ1-6; 8 nucleotides match TRBD1. The V and J ends lost 6 bases and 9 bases, in that order; junction bases with no gene match: 7. Per germline, CDR1 MNHEY and CDR2 SMNVEV (reference sequence). CDR3 length: 14 residues. DNA for the CDR3: TGTGCCAGCAGATCAGGGGGCGGTAGTTCACCCCTCCACTTT. This codes for CASRSGGGSSPLHF.

The gene calls are TRBV9 and TRBJ1-1; unclear D gene. The CDR3 extends over 14 amino acids. Germline-derived CDR1 and CDR2 are SGDLS and YYNGEE. The ends were cut back, 2 bases at V and 1 base at J, with 9 bases in the middle. The CDR3 is CASSVLTTNTEAFF. DNA of the CDR3: TGTGCCAGCAGCGTCCTCACAACGAACACTGAAGCTTTCTTT.

This chain connects TRBV2 to TRBJ2-7; TRBD1 matches 8 bases. V was pared by 8 bases and J by 4 bases, with 10 bases of the junction left unmatched. In germline, CDR1 is SNHLY, CDR2 FYNNEI. CDR3 length: 14 residues. The CDR3 protein is CASQPTGVFYEQYF. Written as DNA, the CDR3 is TGTGCCAGCCAACCGACAGGGGTTTTTTACGAGCAGTACTTC.

The J gene is TRBJ2-7, the V gene TRBV23-1; 9 bases fit TRBD2. TRBV23-1 is an ORF; its function is uncertain. This CDR3 is 16 amino acids long. The J segment lost 0 bases and the V segment lost 0 bases, leaving 3 bases of the junction unmatched. The CDR3 sequence: CASSQSGGGASYEQYF. The CDR3 bases are TGCGCCAGCAGTCAATCGGGCGGGGGGGCCTCCTACGAGCAGTACTTC.

This chain uses TRBV5-1 with TRBJ1-6; D may be TRBD1 (5 bases). The V and J ends lost 4 bases and 8 bases respectively, with 16 bases between them. The CDR3 has 15 amino acids. Germline assignment: CDR1 SGHRS and CDR2 YFSETQ. DNA for the CDR3: TGCGCCAGCAGCCCTACGTTGGGGGGGGATTCACCCCTCCACTTT. This sequence encodes CASSPTLGGDSPLHF.

The chain carries TRBV5-1 and TRBJ2-7; 13 positions match TRBD2. V shed 4 bases, J shed 0 bases, and the junction held 4 bases outside the gene matches. Per the germline V gene, CDR1 is SGHRS and CDR2 is YFSETQ. The CDR3 totals 16 residues. CDR3 in DNA: TGCGCCAGCAGCCCCGGGACTAGCGGGGCCTCCTACGAGCAGTACTTC. It encodes CASSPGTSGASYEQYF.

CDR3 loop: CASSQDRRDRGHADYGYTF. The CDR3 DNA reads as TGTGCCAGCAGCCAAGACCGCCGGGACAGGGGGCATGCTGACTATGGCTACACCTTC. The rearrangement joins TRBV3-1 (or the pseudogene TRBV3-2) to TRBJ1-2; TRBD1 agrees at 12 bases. Per germline, CDR1 LGHDT and CDR2 YNNKEL (reference sequence). Losses at the gene ends were 0 bases for V and 3 bases for J; bases not matched to a gene: 11. The CDR3 has 19 residues.

The chain is built from TRBV9 and TRBJ1-2, with 9 bases lining up with TRBD1. In germline, CDR1 is SGDLS, CDR2 YYNGEE. This CDR3 contains 15 residues. Losses at the gene ends were 3 bases for V and 8 bases for J; bases not matched to a gene: 11. This CDR3 is CASSGGSWTGDGYTF. CDR3 DNA: TGTGCCAGCAGCGGTGGTTCTTGGACAGGGGACGGCTACACCTTC.

In its sample, this clone was seen once. The V call is TRBV27, the J call TRBJ1-6; the D is unclear. Looked up from germline, CDR1 is MNHEY and CDR2 is SMNVEV (reference sequence). This CDR3 has 12 residues. Between the trimmed V and J ends, which lost 5 bases and 6 bases, there was a span of 5 bases. CDR3 sequence reads: CASSHGNSPLHF. For the CDR3, the DNA is TGTGCCAGCAGTCACGGTAATTCACCCCTCCACTTT.

The V call is TRBV10-3, the J call TRBJ1-3; maybe TRBD1 (6 bases). The CDR3 consists of 15 residues. The germline V gene has CDR1 ENHRY and CDR2 SYGVKD. Trimming took 6 bases from V and 0 from J, leaving 12 bases between them. The CDR3 loop reads CAIRDSGHSGNTIYF. The CDR3 DNA sequence: TGTGCCATCAGGGACAGCGGTCACTCTGGAAACACCATATATTTT.

This chain connects TRBV6-5 to TRBJ1-1; TRBD1 might be the D (6 bases). Germline values: CDR1 MNHEY, CDR2 SVGAGI. The CDR3 runs to 13 residues. Trimming took off 6 bases at V and 0 bases at J, with 8 bases between the two ends. CDR3 in amino acids: CASRGHMNTEAFF. In DNA, the CDR3 is TGTGCCAGCAGGGGACATATGAACACTGAAGCTTTCTTT.

CDR3 residues: CASKQGFDEKLFF. CDR3 coding DNA: TGTGCCAGCAAACAGGGCTTTGATGAAAAACTGTTTTTT. The V gene is TRBV2, the J gene TRBJ1-4; a weak D match, TRBD1 (6 bases). From germline, CDR1 is SNHLY and CDR2 FYNNEI. This CDR3 is built from 13 residues. Trimming took 7 bases from V and 6 from J, leaving 12 bases between them.

The V gene is TRBV5-1, the J gene TRBJ1-1; maybe TRBD1 (5 bases). Deletions cut 0 bases from V and 2 bases from J, with 17 bases between. Germline V CDR1 and CDR2: SGHRS, YFSETQ. This CDR3 region has 17 residues. The CDR3 DNA is TGCGCCAGCAGCTTGGTCACACAGGCGAGAATCAACACTGAAGCTTTCTTT. Protein sequence: CASSLVTQARINTEAFF.

The chain couples TRBV12-3 or TRBV12-4 to TRBJ2-1; D gene uncertain. The CDR3 contains 11 residues. The ends were cut back, 5 bases at V and 4 bases at J, with 3 bases in the middle. CDR3 nucleotides: TGTGCCAGCAGTCAGTACAATGAGCAGTTCTTC. It yields the protein CASSQYNEQFF.

This clone was counted a few times. The rearrangement links TRBV7-2 to TRBJ1-5; possibly TRBD1 for D (6 bases). This CDR3 is 17 amino acids long. Germline assignment: CDR1 SGHTA and CDR2 FQGNSA. The V and J ends lost 1 base and 0 bases respectively, with 13 bases between them. The CDR3 protein is CASSLEGTGSSNQPQHF. CDR3 bases: TGTGCCAGCAGCTTAGAAGGCACAGGGTCTAGCAATCAGCCCCAGCATTTT.

The chain carries TRBV19 and TRBJ1-4; TRBD1 aligns across 7 bases. After removal of 7 bases from V and 8 bases from J, the junction contained 7 bases not matched to a gene. Germline V gives CDR1 LNHDA, CDR2 SQIVND (reference sequence). This CDR3 has 13 amino acids. CDR3 protein: CASKQGPREKLFF. CDR3 nucleotide sequence: TGTGCCAGTAAACAGGGGCCTAGGGAAAAACTGTTTTTT.

J is TRBJ2-1 and V is TRBV3-1 (or the pseudogene TRBV3-2); perhaps TRBD2 as D (6 bases). Germline V lookup: CDR1 LGHDT, CDR2 YNNKEL (reference sequence). This CDR3 is built from 15 residues. V was trimmed by 3 bases and J by 3 bases, leaving 12 bases between them. The CDR3 protein is CASSQASAHYNEQFF. CDR3 bases: TGTGCCAGCAGCCAGGCTAGCGCCCACTACAATGAGCAGTTCTTC.

CDR3 sequence reads: CAWSDPLFPRGGANVLTF. The CDR3 DNA reads as TGTGCCTGGAGTGACCCCCTCTTTCCCCGAGGTGGGGCCAACGTCCTGACTTTC. The V and J genes are TRBV30 and TRBJ2-6; D is undetermined. Trimming removed 1 base at V and 3 bases at J, with 19 bases between. The length of the CDR3 is 18 residues. The germline gives CDR1 GTSNPN, CDR2 SVGIG (reference sequence).